Given below is one T cell receptor (beta chain) in context. Antigen: not known. The germline V gene has CDR1 SGHVS and CDR2 FQNEAQ. The CDR3 contains 13 residues. The V end lost 5 bases, the J end lost 0 bases, and 8 bases lay between the germline ends. This entry belongs to a study of CD8 T cells in ankylosing spondylitis. Quantitative 5'-RACE with molecular barcodes generated TCR beta libraries. TCRdb passed the 5' RACE reads through MiXCR, listing each CDR3 protein once. The sample holds approximately 340,000 distinct CDR3 sequences, roughly 14% seen once. The study's findings and limits: Reportedly, disease-linked clones are significantly enriched in ankylosing spondylitis patients' matched synovial fluid. Earlier authors reported some of these motif variants in reactive arthritis synovial fluid and blood. Disease-linked clones had a CD8+ phenotype and relatively low frequency in peripheral blood.

Sequencing was done on a sample of blood, either unsorted or a sorted T cell fraction (not recorded which). The source is a male donor with ankylosing spondylitis or in good health (not recorded which). This chain links TRBV7-8 with TRBJ2-7, with D maybe TRBD2 (5 bases). CDR3 DNA sequence: TGTGCCAGCAGCGTTAGCGTCTCCTACGAGCAGTACTTC. Its protein is CASSVSVSYEQYF.